This T cell receptor (beta chain) was captured by sequencing in a study of early stage breast cancer tumors. Study overall: Around 9.6-fold was the mean read coverage per sample.

The study, taken as a whole, reports: Compared with adjacent normal breast, tumors showed about 2.5-fold denser, more clonal T cells. Tumor and normal breast were distinguished via blood comparison in about 85% of the 16 patients.

Germline assignment: CDR1 MNHNY and CDR2 SVGAGI (reference sequence). This CDR3 is built from 14 residues. V gave up 6 bases and J gave up 4 bases; unmatched junction bases: 9. This clone appeared a few times. The antigen remains undetermined. The protocol was immunoSEQ multiplex PCR, while the TCRdb copy is restricted to in-frame clones and leaves out a portion. The sample has around 71,000 clones; approximately 80% are singletons. V and J are TRBV6-6 and TRBJ2-7; TRBD1 agrees at 7 bases. The sequencing sample was made of blood. This receptor was obtained from a person aged 55-75 years with breast cancer. The chain's CDR3 is CASSDAGTAYEQYF. The CDR3 DNA reads TGTGCCAGCAGCGATGCCGGGACAGCTTACGAGCAGTACTTC.